The clone carrying this T cell receptor (beta chain) has at least ten counts. What it binds is not known. This specimen belongs to a study of blood T cells in healthy people across ages. Study-level findings and limits: It was the long-lived donors that had more naive CD4+ cells and higher diversity than aged donors.

A second PCR, run for roughly 7 to 12 cycles, used a sample-barcoded 5' primer plus a J-beta primer mix. Every molecule of cDNA carried a tag from a template-switch adaptor with 12 random nucleotides. MiXCR, run by TCRdb on the 5' RACE reads, gives a single entry per CDR3 protein. The sample contains 1.5 million to 2 million distinct CDR3 sequences, roughly 27% of which appear only once. The V and J ends lost 6 bases and 0 bases respectively, with 12 bases between them. Per the germline V gene, CDR1 is DFQATT and CDR2 is SNEGSKA (reference sequence). CDR3 size: 15 residues. This rearrangement joins TRBV20-1 to TRBJ2-6, with D possibly matching TRBD2 (5 bases). This receptor was obtained from a woman younger than 45 in good health. What was sequenced was blood. The CDR3 DNA follows: TGCAGTGCGAGTGAGGGAAGCTCTGGGGCCAACGTCCTGACTTTC. This sequence encodes CSASEGSSGANVLTF.